This T cell receptor (beta chain) is from a study of blood T cell repertoires in COVID-19. Study overall: Collection of acute and convalescent COVID-19 samples took place in the United States, Italy and Spain.

Original processing notes: Amplification of reference gene primers provided the estimated nucleated cell counts. Generated by immunoSEQ multiplex PCR, the TCRdb table keeps only in-frame clones and is missing some. The V and J calls and clone size come from that table; D and trimming were worked out from the DNA. The sample lists 220,000 or so clones, about 93% seen once, with around 0.84% in the top ten. Deletions cut 7 bases from V and 9 bases from J, with 19 bases between. Germline values: CDR1 SNHLY, CDR2 FYNNEI. The CDR3 is 14 residues long. V gene TRBV2 combines with J gene TRBJ1-5, with a tentative D call TRBD1 (6 bases). The sequence derives from a man in his sixties with COVID-19, enrolled during active disease. The sequenced material came from peripheral blood. The CDR3 is CASKGQVERGPQHF. The DNA of the CDR3 is TGTGCCAGCAAGGGACAAGTCGAAAGGGGGCCCCAGCATTTT. The entire variable domain, with the rest obtained from reference TRBV2 and TRBJ1-5, is as follows: EPEVTQTPSHQVTQMGQEVILRCVPISNHLYFYWYRQILGQKVEFLVSFYNNEISEKSEIFDDQFSVERPDGSNFTLKIRSTKLEDSAMYFCASKGQVERGPQHFGDGTRLSIL.